This TCR beta chain comes out of a study of monozygotic twins with inflammatory bowel disease. CDR1 LGHNA and CDR2 YNFKEQ come from the germline V gene. The CDR3 sequence is 18 residues long. For every sample, eight separate reactions were used to make cDNA. UMIs that had a 6-nucleotide sample barcode were put in using template switching. No DNA is given; TCRdb re-called the 5' RACE reads and lists each CDR3 protein once. The sample table sets out about 160,000 distinct CDR3 sequences. The sample comprised blood. The TCR comes from a human donor with ulcerative colitis or Crohn's disease, or a healthy co-twin of an affected twin (not recorded which). The rearrangement uses TRBV4-2 and TRBJ2-7; TCRdb proposes TRBD2, but this gene call is untestable without DNA. The CDR3: CASSQETSGGHSSYEQYF.